The next 20 T cell receptor beta chains were all read from a single sample in a study of shared clonotypes between healthy human individuals. Using immunoSEQ multiplex PCR, the repertoire was profiled, and TCRdb retains in-frame clones only, with some absent. The sample includes nearly 600,000 clones, around 95% of them seen just once. Naive-designated CD8 cells lacked CD45RO, were positively enriched for CCR7, and omitted terminally differentiated effector memory CD45RA+ cells. The material sequenced was naive CD8+ T cells sorted from blood. The receptor set was obtained from a woman aged 25-40 years in good health.

The V call is TRBV11-2, the J call TRBJ1-1; no clear D. CDR1 is SGHAT, CDR2 FQNNGV, per germline. The V end lost 1 base, the J end lost 0 bases, and 6 bases lay between the germline ends. The CDR3 contains 14 residues. DNA of the CDR3: TGTGCCAGCAGCTTAGGCACAATGAACACTGAAGCTTTCTTT. Translated, it gives CASSLGTMNTEAFF.

The chain couples TRBV28 to TRBJ1-6; D not resolved. The CDR3 extends over 11 amino acids. The germline V gene encodes CDR1 MDHEN and CDR2 SYDVKM. V lost 6 bases and J 7 bases, leaving 4 bases between the germline ends. The CDR3 is CASRANSPLHF. The CDR3 region has the DNA TGTGCCAGCAGGGCCAATTCACCCCTCCACTTT.

The rearrangement uses TRBV28 and TRBJ2-5, with 7 bases that match TRBD1. Germline assignment: CDR1 MDHEN and CDR2 SYDVKM. Trimming removed 3 bases from V and 2 bases from J; junction bases left unmatched: 12. This CDR3 is 17 amino acids long. The CDR3 nucleotides read TGTGCCAGCAGTTTCCCGGCTTTGGGACAGACACAAGAGACCCAGTACTTC. Its protein is CASSFPALGQTQETQYF.

The chain has TRBV28 and TRBJ1-2, with a weak D call TRBD1 (6 bases). V dropped 7 bases and J dropped 8 bases, with 26 bases sitting between them. CDR3 length: 16 amino acids. Germline CDR1 MDHEN, CDR2 SYDVKM. CDR3 region: CASTSGRGGRIEGYTF. The CDR3 region has the DNA TGTGCCAGCACCTCCGGACGGGGGGGGCGGATTGAGGGCTACACCTTC.

Details on this clone: Other DNA sequences within the sample encode an identical CDR3. This rearrangement joins TRBV27 to TRBJ2-6, with D uncertain. Trimming removed 2 bases at V and 1 base at J, with 3 bases between. The CDR3 totals 14 residues. Germline CDR1 MNHEY, CDR2 SMNVEV (reference sequence). DNA for the CDR3: TGTGCCAGCAGTTTAAATTCTGGGGCCAACGTCCTGACTTTC. Amino acids: CASSLNSGANVLTF.

V and J are TRBV6-1 and TRBJ2-7, with D possibly TRBD1 on 5 matching bases. V lost 5 bases and J 3 bases, leaving 17 bases between the germline ends. The CDR3 extends over 15 amino acids. Germline V CDR1 and CDR2: MNHNS, SASEGT. The CDR3 nucleotides read TGTGCCAGCAGTAAAGACAGAGACAGTCACTACGAGCAGTACTTC. Translation gives CASSKDRDSHYEQYF.

The chain recombines TRBV19 with TRBJ2-7; D may correspond to TRBD1 or TRBD2 (5 bases each). CDR3 size: 12 residues. The germline CDR1 and CDR2 sequences are LNHDA and SQIVND (reference sequence). The chain's CDR3 is CATGTSSYEQYF. CDR3 DNA: TGTGCTACGGGGACCTCCTCCTACGAGCAGTACTTC.

The table lists this clone with a count of one. The chain carries TRBV28 and TRBJ2-7, with D possibly being TRBD1 or TRBD2 (5 bases each). The CDR3 is made up of 13 amino acids. Germline V CDR1 and CDR2: MDHEN, SYDVKM. V lost 3 bases and J 6 bases, leaving 12 bases between the germline ends. The CDR3 coding sequence is TGTGCCAGCAGTTTGAGGGGTGGCCTCGAGCAGTACTTC. Translation gives CASSLRGGLEQYF.

This clone was picked up one time. V usage is TRBV7-8 and J usage is TRBJ1-5; D remains unclear. Germline V lookup: CDR1 SGHVS, CDR2 FQNEAQ. The CDR3 has 14 residues. With 4 bases removed from V and 0 bases from J, the gap between germline ends came to 7 bases. CDR3 sequence: CASSSPDSNQPQHF. DNA for the CDR3: TGTGCCAGCAGCTCACCCGATAGCAATCAGCCCCAGCATTTT.

This chain joins TRBV5-6 and TRBJ2-7; D gene unclear. Trimming pared 1 base from V and 7 bases from J, leaving 9 bases between. The CDR3 contains 12 residues. Germline V gene lookup returns CDR1 SGHDT and CDR2 YYEEEE. The CDR3 spells CASSLPLREQYF. CDR3 coding DNA: TGTGCCAGCAGCTTGCCTCTGCGGGAGCAGTACTTC.

The rearrangement uses TRBV27 and TRBJ1-6; D gene unclear. Per the germline V gene, CDR1 is MNHEY and CDR2 is SMNVEV (reference sequence). This CDR3 comprises 14 residues. V lost 2 bases, J lost 6 bases, and 8 bases lay in between. In DNA, the CDR3 is TGTGCCAGCAGTTTAAGGTCCCCTAATTCACCCCTCCACTTT. It translates to CASSLRSPNSPLHF.

This rearrangement joins TRBV19 to TRBJ2-7; 7 nucleotides match TRBD1. Losses at the gene ends were 5 bases for V and 4 bases for J; bases not matched to a gene: 8. The length of the CDR3 is 14 residues. Looked up from germline, CDR1 is LNHDA and CDR2 is SQIVND (reference sequence). The CDR3 loop reads CASSYAGGAYEQYF. DNA for the CDR3: TGTGCCAGTAGTTACGCAGGGGGAGCATACGAGCAGTACTTC.

J is TRBJ2-1 and V is TRBV7-9; D remains ambiguous. The CDR3 is made up of 12 amino acids. Trimming took off 10 bases at V and 5 bases at J, with 12 bases between the two ends. Germline assignment: CDR1 SEHNR and CDR2 FQNEAQ (reference sequence). The CDR3 nucleotides read TGTGCCAACGAATTCTGGGACAATGAGCAGTTCTTC. Its translation: CANEFWDNEQFF.

This rearrangement joins TRBV4-1 to TRBJ2-1; 7 bases are a match to TRBD1. The germline gives CDR1 MGHRA, CDR2 YSYEKL. Losses at the gene ends were 2 bases for V and 6 bases for J; bases not matched to a gene: 10. The CDR3 loop spans 16 amino acids. CDR3 region: CASSQQRTGSGNEQFF. In nucleotides, the CDR3 is TGCGCCAGCAGCCAACAACGGACAGGTTCGGGCAATGAGCAGTTCTTC.

V usage is TRBV4-1 and J usage is TRBJ2-1; 7 bases agree with TRBD2. This CDR3 region has 16 residues. Germline assignment: CDR1 MGHRA and CDR2 YSYEKL. Trimming at V came to 2 bases and at J to 4 bases, leaving 8 bases not matched to a gene. The CDR3 loop is CASSQIGLAAYNEQFF. In DNA, the CDR3 is TGCGCCAGCAGCCAAATCGGTCTAGCGGCTTACAATGAGCAGTTCTTC.

The chain couples TRBV13 to TRBJ2-7, with TRBD2 as a possible D gene (6 bases). Trimming pared 3 bases from V and 0 bases from J, leaving 12 bases between. Germline V gene lookup returns CDR1 PRHDT and CDR2 FYEKMQ (reference sequence). The CDR3 is 15 residues long. The CDR3 region is CASSFERANSYEQYF. The CDR3 region has the DNA TGTGCCAGCAGCTTTGAGCGGGCAAACTCCTACGAGCAGTACTTC.

The chain has TRBV6-6 and TRBJ1-1; D gene uncertain. With 2 bases removed from V and 6 bases from J, the gap between germline ends came to 10 bases. The germline CDR1 and CDR2 sequences are MNHNY and SVGAGI (reference sequence). The CDR3 runs 13 residues. CDR3: CASSYTEPSEAFF. CDR3 in DNA: TGTGCCAGCAGTTACACGGAGCCTTCTGAAGCTTTCTTT.

The chain employs TRBV11-2 and TRBJ2-5; no reliable D call. The CDR3 is 19 residues long. Between the trimmed V and J ends, which lost 3 bases and 2 bases, there was a span of 25 bases. The germline V gene encodes CDR1 SGHAT and CDR2 FQNNGV. The CDR3 DNA reads as TGTGCCAGCAGCTTGCGGCGCAGCTGGTCCCTTTCGAAGCAAGAGACCCAGTACTTC. Translated: CASSLRRSWSLSKQETQYF.

This chain joins TRBV28 and TRBJ1-1; no clear D. CDR3 length equals 12 residues. Trimming stripped 8 bases from V and 0 bases from J, with 7 bases between. Germline assignment: CDR1 MDHEN and CDR2 SYDVKM. The DNA for the CDR3 is TGTGCCAGCTTCAGGATGAACACTGAAGCTTTCTTT. Its translation is CASFRMNTEAFF.

The chain recombines TRBV4-2 with TRBJ1-4, with 9 positions matching TRBD1. Trimming took 0 bases from V and 8 from J; bases not matched to a gene: 7. The germline V gene encodes CDR1 LGHNA and CDR2 YNFKEQ. This CDR3 comprises 16 residues. Written as DNA, the CDR3 is TGTGCCAGCAGCCAAGACTCCGGGACAGGGACCGAAAAACTGTTTTTT. This gives the protein CASSQDSGTGTEKLFF.